These T cell receptor beta chains were read from a single sample in a study of blood T cells in healthy people across ages. In TCRdb, the 5' RACE reads were re-called with MiXCR into one record per CDR3 protein. Among about 1.5 million distinct CDR3 sequences listed, 42% were seen once. Sequences were obtained from blood. The receptors derive from a woman in her late teens or twenties in good health. CDR3s include the opening cysteine and the closing phenylalanine or tryptophan. D genes are given only for firm matches. The size of a clone is reported for some rows only, either as once, few or many, or as a class for expanded clones.

D	J	size	V	DNA	CDR3
TRBD1	TRBJ2-7	NA	TRBV7-6	TGTGCCAGCAGCCCCGAGACAGGGGGCGCGTCCGAGCAGTACTTC	CASSPETGGASEQYF
NA	TRBJ2-5	NA	TRBV4-1	TGCGCCAGCAGCCAACAAGCGGGACAAGAGACCCGGTACTTC	CASSQQAGQETRYF
NA	TRBJ2-5	NA	TRBV19	TGTGCCAGTAGTACGGAACAGGCCGTCCAAGAGACCCAGTACTTC	CASSTEQAVQETQYF
NA	TRBJ2-7	many	TRBV5-1	TGCGCCAGCAGCTTGGCCAGTGGCTACGAGCAGTACTTC	CASSLASGYEQYF
NA	TRBJ2-7	NA	TRBV20-1	TGCAGTGCTCCCGGGGGGGACAGGGAATACCCCTACGAGCAGTACTTC	CSAPGGDREYPYEQYF
TRBD2	TRBJ2-3	NA	TRBV7-2	TGTGCCAGCAGCTCACTAGCGGGAGAGGGTTATACGCAGTATTTT	CASSSLAGEGYTQYF
NA	TRBJ2-1	NA	TRBV12-3/TRBV12-4	TGTGCCAGCAGTTTCCGGACTCCTAGCCACAATGAGCAGTTCTTC	CASSFRTPSHNEQFF
NA	TRBJ1-2	NA	TRBV6-1	TGTGCCAGCAGTGACACTATTGACAGGAAGGGCGGCTACACCTTC	CASSDTIDRKGGYTF
NA	TRBJ2-7	NA	TRBV11-2	TGTGCCAGCGGCACAACGCTCTCCTACGAGCAGTACTTC	CASGTTLSYEQYF
NA	TRBJ2-7	once	TRBV9	TGTGCCAGCAGCGTAGATCCGGACCGTACGAGTCAGTACTTC	CASSVDPDRTSQYF
TRBD2	TRBJ2-4	NA	TRBV10-3	TGTGCCATCAGTGAGTCGAGCGGGAGAATTGGGGCCAAAAACATTCAGTACTTC	CAISESSGRIGAKNIQYF
TRBD2	TRBJ2-3	NA	TRBV4-2	TGTGCCAGCAGCCGTAGCGGGGGGGACGCAGATACGCAGTATTTT	CASSRSGGDADTQYF
NA	TRBJ1-1	NA	TRBV5-1	TGCGCCAGCAGCTTGCAAGGGGTAATGAACACTGAAGCTTTCTTT	CASSLQGVMNTEAFF
NA	TRBJ1-3	NA	TRBV25-1	TGTGCCAGCAGTGAATCCCCTCGTTCGGGGGTCGGAAACACCATATATTTT	CASSESPRSGVGNTIYF
NA	TRBJ1-1	few	TRBV24-1	TGTGCCACCAGTGCTCGGGGCAAGGGCACTGAAGCTTTCTTT	CATSARGKGTEAFF
NA	TRBJ2-1	NA	TRBV20-1	TGCAGTGCTCCGCCGGGGGGCGCGGAGAATGAGCAGTTCTTC	CSAPPGGAENEQFF
TRBD2	TRBJ2-1	few	TRBV10-3	TGTGCCATCAGTCCCCTAGCGGGCAGCTCCTACAATGAGCAGTTCTTC	CAISPLAGSSYNEQFF
NA	TRBJ2-7	NA	TRBV29-1	TGCAGCGTTGTAGTGGGGACGAGGACCTACGAGCAGTACTTC	CSVVVGTRTYEQYF
NA	TRBJ2-5	NA	TRBV7-9	TGTGCCAGCAGCCCACGATTGGGGCTAGAGACCCAGTACTTC	CASSPRLGLETQYF
TRBD1	TRBJ2-3	NA	TRBV6-1	TGTGCCAGCACAGAAAATCCGACAGGGTCAGATACGCAGTATTTT	CASTENPTGSDTQYF
NA	TRBJ2-7	NA	TRBV4-1	TGCGCCAGCAGCCAAGTTGGCACAACCTACGAGCAGTACTTC	CASSQVGTTYEQYF
TRBD1	TRBJ2-1	NA	TRBV2	TGTGCCAGCAAAACCGGGACAGCGTACAATGAGCAGTTCTTC	CASKTGTAYNEQFF
TRBD2	TRBJ2-7	NA	TRBV24-1	TGTGCCACCAGTGATACAAGCGGGGGGGACGAGCAGTACTTC	CATSDTSGGDEQYF
NA	TRBJ1-2	NA	TRBV3-1	TGTGCCAGCAGCGACTTCTTCTATGGCTACACCTTC	CASSDFFYGYTF
NA	TRBJ1-1	NA	TRBV6-5	TGTGCCAGCAGTTACGGCCGAGTTGTCACTGAAGCTTTCTTT	CASSYGRVVTEAFF
NA	TRBJ2-7	NA	TRBV20-1	TGCAGTGCTAGGCGGGACGCCCTCAATGAGCAGTACTTC	CSARRDALNEQYF
TRBD1	TRBJ2-3	NA	TRBV27	TGTGCCAGCAGTTTCCTCACCTGGACAGGGGGAGTGATAGATACGCAGTATTTT	CASSFLTWTGGVIDTQYF
TRBD1	TRBJ2-7	NA	TRBV28	TGTGCCAGCAGTCCACTGACAGGGACATACGAGCAGTACTTC	CASSPLTGTYEQYF
TRBD1	TRBJ2-4	few	TRBV20-1	TGCAGTGCTCCCCAGACAGGGGGTAGGCACATTCAGTACTTC	CSAPQTGGRHIQYF
NA	TRBJ2-3	NA	TRBV20-1	TGCAGTGGAGGGAGCGGCCGCACAGATACGCAGTATTTT	CSGGSGRTDTQYF